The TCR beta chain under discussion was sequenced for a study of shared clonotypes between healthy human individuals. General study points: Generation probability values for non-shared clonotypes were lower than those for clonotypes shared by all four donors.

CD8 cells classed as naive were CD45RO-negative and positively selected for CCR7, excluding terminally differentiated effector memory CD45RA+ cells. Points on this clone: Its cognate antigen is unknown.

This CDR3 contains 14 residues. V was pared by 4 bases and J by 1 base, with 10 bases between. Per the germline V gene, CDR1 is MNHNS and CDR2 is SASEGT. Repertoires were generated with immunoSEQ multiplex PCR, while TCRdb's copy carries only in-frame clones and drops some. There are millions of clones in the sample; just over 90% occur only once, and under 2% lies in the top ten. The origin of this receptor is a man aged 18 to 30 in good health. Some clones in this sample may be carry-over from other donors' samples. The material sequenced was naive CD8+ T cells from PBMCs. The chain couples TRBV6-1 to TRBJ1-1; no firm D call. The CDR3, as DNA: TGTGCCAGCAGTGCGGTAAAGGGGAACACTGAAGCTTTCTTT. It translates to CASSAVKGNTEAFF.